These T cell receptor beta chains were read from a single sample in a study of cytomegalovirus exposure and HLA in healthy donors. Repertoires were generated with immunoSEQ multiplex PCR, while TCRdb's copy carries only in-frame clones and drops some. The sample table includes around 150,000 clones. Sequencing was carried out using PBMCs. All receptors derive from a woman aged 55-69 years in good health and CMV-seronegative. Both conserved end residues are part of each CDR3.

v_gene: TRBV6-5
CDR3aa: CASSYSGQGNTEAFF

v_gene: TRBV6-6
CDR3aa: CASSYPSRGEETQYF

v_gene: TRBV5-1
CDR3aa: CASSLAGPPSYEQYF

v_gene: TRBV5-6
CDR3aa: CASSLVSTGEAQYF

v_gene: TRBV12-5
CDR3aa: CASGLWRDNYGYTF

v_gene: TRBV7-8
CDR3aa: CASSLAGASTDTQYF

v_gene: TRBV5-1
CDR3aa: CASSLVLAGTTDTQYF

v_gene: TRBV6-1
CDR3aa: CASSETRTNTGELFF

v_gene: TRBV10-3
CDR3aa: CATKKLGLEASYEQYF

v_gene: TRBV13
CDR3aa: CASSLFGVHYGYTF

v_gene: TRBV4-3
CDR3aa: CASSPGGAWNEKLFF

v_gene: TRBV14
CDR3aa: CASSQSLQETQYF

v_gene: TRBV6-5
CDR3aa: CASSSQRQGAIYEQFF

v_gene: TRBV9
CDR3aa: CASSVGGGPTYEQYF

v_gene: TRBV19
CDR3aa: CASSRQGVSQGEQYF

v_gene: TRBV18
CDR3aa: CASSLRDRGGNEQFF

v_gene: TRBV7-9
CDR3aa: CASSLGLGWETQYF

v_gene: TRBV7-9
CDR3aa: CASSPPSSYEQYF

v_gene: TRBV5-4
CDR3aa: CASSVHGYEQYF

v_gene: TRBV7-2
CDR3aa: CASSLFSRVSYEQYF

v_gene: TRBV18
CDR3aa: CASSRLDRGLNEQFF

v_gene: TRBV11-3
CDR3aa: CASSSAGQGNEQFF

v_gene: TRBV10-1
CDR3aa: CASRAGTGDDEQYF

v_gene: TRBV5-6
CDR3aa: CASSLWTGGHNEQFF

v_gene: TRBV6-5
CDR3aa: CASSYRDSLHGELFF

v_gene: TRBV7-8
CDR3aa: CASSSQRGGLDEQYF

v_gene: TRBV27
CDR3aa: CASGTSEDIQYF

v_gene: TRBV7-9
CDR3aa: CASSLREVYEKLFF

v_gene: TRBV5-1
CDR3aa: CASSDGPAGSGNTIYF

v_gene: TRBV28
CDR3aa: CASSPIAGTPGLVLYEQYF

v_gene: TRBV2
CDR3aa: CASSATGAGYTF

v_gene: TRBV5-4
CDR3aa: CASSLDPGREETQYF

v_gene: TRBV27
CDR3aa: CASSLTPGFTYEQYF

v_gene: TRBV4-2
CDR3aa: CASSQDPGSPANYGYTF

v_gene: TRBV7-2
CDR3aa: CASSLEGLPTYEQYF

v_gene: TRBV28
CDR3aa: CASSFYRGSNTEAFF

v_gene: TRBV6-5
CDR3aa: CASSYSFAGGNSPLHF

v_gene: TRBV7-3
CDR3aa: CASSSLGQGNTEAFF

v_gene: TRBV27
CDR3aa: CASRATSGTFYEQYF

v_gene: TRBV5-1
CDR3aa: CASSLEEGWNTEAFF

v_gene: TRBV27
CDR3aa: CASSSSRSSYNEQFF

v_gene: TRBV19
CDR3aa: CASSTSGTVNSPLHF

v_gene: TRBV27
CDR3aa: CASSFIGQPYEQYF

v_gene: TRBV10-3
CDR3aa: CAISTWTGSNTEAFF

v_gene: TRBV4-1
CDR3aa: CASSQRDSQETQYF